These T cell receptor beta chains were read from a single sample in a study of T-cell memory formation after mild COVID-19. MiXCR, run by TCRdb on the 5' RACE reads, gives a single entry per CDR3 protein. This sample has about 620,000 distinct CDR3 sequences, with about 20% found just once. Material: PBMCs or a T cell subset sorted from them (not recorded which). The origin of the receptors is an adult woman who had mild COVID-19 (a few samples of this study predate the infection). Cell type and time point are not known. The conserved cysteine and the conserved F or W are not part of the CDR3 here. Each record gives: V gene, CDR3 protein.

v_call: TRBV6-5; cdr3_aa: ASSQSASGAYEQY
v_call: TRBV5-1; cdr3_aa: ASSSGQGVSNGYT
v_call: TRBV5-1; cdr3_aa: ASSVITGTDYGYT
v_call: TRBV5-5; cdr3_aa: ASSFERTIYEQY
v_call: TRBV7-9; cdr3_aa: ASSLSKGRHEQY
v_call: TRBV12-5; cdr3_aa: ASGLTTGGNTGELF
v_call: TRBV5-1; cdr3_aa: ASSLSTGRAINEKLF
v_call: TRBV12-3/TRBV12-4; cdr3_aa: ASSFSRGGGTDTQY
v_call: TRBV7-8; cdr3_aa: ASSFPPLGRDMVNEQF
v_call: TRBV7-9; cdr3_aa: ASSPPDRGMYEQY
v_call: TRBV12-3/TRBV12-4; cdr3_aa: ASSSPLVASGSYNEQF
v_call: TRBV4-2; cdr3_aa: ASSQDPGLLYEQY
v_call: TRBV7-9; cdr3_aa: ASSPMLTGPSTDTQY
v_call: TRBV11-2; cdr3_aa: ASSPSGAGPREKLF
v_call: TRBV4-1; cdr3_aa: ASSQKGQPYEQY
v_call: TRBV7-2; cdr3_aa: ASTRPAGNQETQY
v_call: TRBV5-1; cdr3_aa: ASSLGDRQAYHEQF
v_call: TRBV7-7; cdr3_aa: ASSASGNTEAF
v_call: TRBV24-1; cdr3_aa: ATSASGTGNEKLF
v_call: TRBV6-5; cdr3_aa: ASSYSNRPHQYLF
v_call: TRBV27; cdr3_aa: ASSLSSLNTEAF
v_call: TRBV7-2; cdr3_aa: ASSVPAQLAGGYNEQF
v_call: TRBV28; cdr3_aa: ASSFRLAGRHEQF
v_call: TRBV28; cdr3_aa: ATNEVSYEQY
v_call: TRBV7-2; cdr3_aa: ASSTTDGLNSPLH
v_call: TRBV7-6; cdr3_aa: ASTLQGGPRNTQY
v_call: TRBV18; cdr3_aa: ASSPTVDMTYGYT